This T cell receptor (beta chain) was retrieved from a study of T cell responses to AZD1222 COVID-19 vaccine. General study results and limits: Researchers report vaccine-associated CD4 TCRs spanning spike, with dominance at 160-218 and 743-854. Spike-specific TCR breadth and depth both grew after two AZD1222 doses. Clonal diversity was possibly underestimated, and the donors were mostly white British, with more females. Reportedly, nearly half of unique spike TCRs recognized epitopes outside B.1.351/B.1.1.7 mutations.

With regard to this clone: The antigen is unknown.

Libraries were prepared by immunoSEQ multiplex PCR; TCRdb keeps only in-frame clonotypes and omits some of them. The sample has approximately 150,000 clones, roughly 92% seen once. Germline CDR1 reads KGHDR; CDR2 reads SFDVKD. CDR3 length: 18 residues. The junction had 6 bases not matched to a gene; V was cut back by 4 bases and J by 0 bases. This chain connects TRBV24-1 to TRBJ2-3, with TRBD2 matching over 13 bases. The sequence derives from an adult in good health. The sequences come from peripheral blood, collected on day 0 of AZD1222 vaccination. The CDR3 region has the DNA TGTGCCACCAGTGACTCGCCGGGACTAGCGGGGAGCACAGATACGCAGTATTTT. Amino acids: CATSDSPGLAGSTDTQYF.